This TCR beta chain was sequenced for a study of cytomegalovirus exposure and HLA in healthy donors. Notes on the study in general: TCR beta sequences reportedly predicted the HLA-A and HLA-B alleles of most subjects accurately.

A remark on this clone: Its specificity is unknown.

Use of 60 Vbeta and 13 Jbeta primers characterized the PCR. The assay was immunoSEQ multiplex PCR, and TCRdb's table has in-frame clones only and misses some. The repertoire includes hundreds of thousands of clones, 75% to 80% of them detected once, and 1.8% sits in the top ten. The CDR3 has 13 residues. CDR1 and CDR2 from the germline V gene are LNHDA and SQIVND (reference sequence). Unmatched junction bases numbered 1, after V lost 6 bases and J lost 2 bases. The sequenced material came from PBMCs. V usage is TRBV19 and J usage is TRBJ1-5; TRBD1 matches at 7 bases. This sequence originates from a male donor in good health and CMV-seronegative. The CDR3 region is CASRQGRNQPQHF. The DNA for the CDR3 is TGTGCCAGTAGACAGGGGCGCAATCAGCCCCAGCATTTT.